These 9 T cell receptor beta chains share one sample of origin, sequenced in a study of blood T cell repertoires in COVID-19 (dated by TCRdb to 2020 to 2021). Receptor amplification or capture employed the immunoSEQ multiplex PCR assay. Imported from immuneACCESS, the table was reduced by TCRdb to in-frame sequences with V and J called. These copies leave out some clones; in studies compared against another copy, an unresolved V gene accounts for under half, and the cause of the remainder is not known. Within this sample are about 240,000 clones, with roughly 86% of them counted one time only. The ten most abundant clones make up 3% to 4% of the sample. Sequenced sample: PBMCs or T cells enriched from blood (not recorded which). The receptors come from a middle-aged woman with acute COVID-19.

This clone turned up a few times. This chain's CDR3 is CASSLVGLAGGYNEQFF. The DNA of the CDR3 is TGTGCCAGCAGCCTGGTGGGGTTGGCGGGGGGCTACAATGAGCAGTTCTTC. The genes are TRBV5-5 and TRBJ2-1; 8 bases align to TRBD2. The V and J ends lost 4 bases and 3 bases, in that order; junction bases with no gene match: 12. The CDR3 covers 17 residues. Per the germline V gene, CDR1 is SGHKS and CDR2 is YYEKEE (reference sequence).

The chain uses TRBV27 and TRBJ2-1, with a possible D match to TRBD2 (6 bases). The CDR3 is made up of 15 amino acids. Trimming shortened V by 4 bases and J by 2 bases, and 12 bases separated the two germline ends. In germline, CDR1 is MNHEY, CDR2 SMNVEV (reference sequence). CDR3 sequence (DNA): TGTGCCAGCAGTTCTCGACTAGGTGCCTACAATGAGCAGTTCTTC. Its protein product is CASSSRLGAYNEQFF.

The V and J genes are TRBV6-6 and TRBJ2-1; D gene unclear. Germline V gives CDR1 MNHNY, CDR2 SVGAGI (reference sequence). The CDR3 totals 14 residues. Trimming took 8 bases from V and 1 from J, leaving 12 bases between them. CDR3 region: CASHQPGSYNEQFF. As DNA, the CDR3 is TGTGCCAGCCATCAGCCCGGGTCCTACAATGAGCAGTTCTTC.

This chain uses TRBV4-2 with TRBJ2-1, with TRBD2 matching over 8 bases. This CDR3 is 16 amino acids long. Losses at the gene ends were 0 bases for V and 5 bases for J; bases not matched to a gene: 6. Germline values: CDR1 LGHNA, CDR2 YNFKEQ. For the CDR3, the DNA is TGTGCCAGCAGCCAAGACGGGAGGGCCATTAACAATGAGCAGTTCTTC. It specifies CASSQDGRAINNEQFF.

The chain carries TRBV3-1 (or the pseudogene TRBV3-2) and TRBJ2-2, with D tentatively TRBD2 (6 bases). Trimming removed 5 bases at V and 0 bases at J, with 13 bases between. This CDR3 is built from 16 residues. Germline V gene data show CDR1 as LGHDT and CDR2 as YNNKEL (reference sequence). The CDR3 spells CASSSAVAANTGELFF. The DNA for the CDR3 is TGTGCCAGCAGCTCGGCCGTAGCGGCGAACACCGGGGAGCTGTTTTTT.

The table lists this clone with a count of one. V is TRBV7-8 and J is TRBJ2-3; 7 bases line up with TRBD1. This CDR3 is built from 16 residues. Germline assignment: CDR1 SGHVS and CDR2 FQNEAQ. V lost 1 base to trimming and J lost 2 bases; unmatched junction nucleotides: 6. For the CDR3, the DNA is TGTGCCAGCAGCTTAGTGACAGGGTTACCCACAGATACGCAGTATTTT. It yields the protein CASSLVTGLPTDTQYF. The full variable domain, rest sourced from reference TRBV7-8 and TRBJ2-3, is GAGVSQSPRYKVAKRGQDVALRCDPISGHVSLFWYQQALGQGPEFLTYFQNEAQLDKSGLPSDRFFAERPEGSVSTLKIQRTQQEDSAVYLCASSLVTGLPTDTQYFGPGTRLTVL.

The chain carries TRBV7-9 and TRBJ1-1; D uncertain. This CDR3 has 14 amino acids. V lost 3 bases and J 2 bases, leaving 10 bases between the germline ends. Germline-derived CDR1 and CDR2 are SEHNR and FQNEAQ (reference sequence). Here the CDR3 reads CASSFEGSNTEAFF. CDR3 nucleotides: TGTGCCAGCAGCTTTGAAGGGAGCAACACTGAAGCTTTCTTT.

The table lists this clone with a count of one. V and J are TRBV7-9 and TRBJ2-1; 11 nucleotides align to TRBD2. This CDR3 has 19 amino acids. V trimming: 5 bases; J trimming: 0 bases; junction bases outside the gene matches: 12. Germline V lookup: CDR1 SEHNR, CDR2 FQNEAQ (reference sequence). The CDR3 loop is CASSNTGTSGPSSYNEQFF. CDR3 coding DNA: TGTGCCAGCAGCAACACCGGGACTAGCGGCCCGAGCTCCTACAATGAGCAGTTCTTC.

The genes are TRBV5-1 and TRBJ2-7; 10 nucleotides align to TRBD1. CDR1 and CDR2 (germline): SGHRS, YFSETQ. This CDR3 comprises 14 residues. Trimming at V came to 4 bases and at J to 2 bases, leaving 3 bases not matched to a gene. Written as DNA, the CDR3 is TGCGCCAGCAGCGTGGGACAGGGGCCCTACGAGCAGTACTTC. Amino acids: CASSVGQGPYEQYF.